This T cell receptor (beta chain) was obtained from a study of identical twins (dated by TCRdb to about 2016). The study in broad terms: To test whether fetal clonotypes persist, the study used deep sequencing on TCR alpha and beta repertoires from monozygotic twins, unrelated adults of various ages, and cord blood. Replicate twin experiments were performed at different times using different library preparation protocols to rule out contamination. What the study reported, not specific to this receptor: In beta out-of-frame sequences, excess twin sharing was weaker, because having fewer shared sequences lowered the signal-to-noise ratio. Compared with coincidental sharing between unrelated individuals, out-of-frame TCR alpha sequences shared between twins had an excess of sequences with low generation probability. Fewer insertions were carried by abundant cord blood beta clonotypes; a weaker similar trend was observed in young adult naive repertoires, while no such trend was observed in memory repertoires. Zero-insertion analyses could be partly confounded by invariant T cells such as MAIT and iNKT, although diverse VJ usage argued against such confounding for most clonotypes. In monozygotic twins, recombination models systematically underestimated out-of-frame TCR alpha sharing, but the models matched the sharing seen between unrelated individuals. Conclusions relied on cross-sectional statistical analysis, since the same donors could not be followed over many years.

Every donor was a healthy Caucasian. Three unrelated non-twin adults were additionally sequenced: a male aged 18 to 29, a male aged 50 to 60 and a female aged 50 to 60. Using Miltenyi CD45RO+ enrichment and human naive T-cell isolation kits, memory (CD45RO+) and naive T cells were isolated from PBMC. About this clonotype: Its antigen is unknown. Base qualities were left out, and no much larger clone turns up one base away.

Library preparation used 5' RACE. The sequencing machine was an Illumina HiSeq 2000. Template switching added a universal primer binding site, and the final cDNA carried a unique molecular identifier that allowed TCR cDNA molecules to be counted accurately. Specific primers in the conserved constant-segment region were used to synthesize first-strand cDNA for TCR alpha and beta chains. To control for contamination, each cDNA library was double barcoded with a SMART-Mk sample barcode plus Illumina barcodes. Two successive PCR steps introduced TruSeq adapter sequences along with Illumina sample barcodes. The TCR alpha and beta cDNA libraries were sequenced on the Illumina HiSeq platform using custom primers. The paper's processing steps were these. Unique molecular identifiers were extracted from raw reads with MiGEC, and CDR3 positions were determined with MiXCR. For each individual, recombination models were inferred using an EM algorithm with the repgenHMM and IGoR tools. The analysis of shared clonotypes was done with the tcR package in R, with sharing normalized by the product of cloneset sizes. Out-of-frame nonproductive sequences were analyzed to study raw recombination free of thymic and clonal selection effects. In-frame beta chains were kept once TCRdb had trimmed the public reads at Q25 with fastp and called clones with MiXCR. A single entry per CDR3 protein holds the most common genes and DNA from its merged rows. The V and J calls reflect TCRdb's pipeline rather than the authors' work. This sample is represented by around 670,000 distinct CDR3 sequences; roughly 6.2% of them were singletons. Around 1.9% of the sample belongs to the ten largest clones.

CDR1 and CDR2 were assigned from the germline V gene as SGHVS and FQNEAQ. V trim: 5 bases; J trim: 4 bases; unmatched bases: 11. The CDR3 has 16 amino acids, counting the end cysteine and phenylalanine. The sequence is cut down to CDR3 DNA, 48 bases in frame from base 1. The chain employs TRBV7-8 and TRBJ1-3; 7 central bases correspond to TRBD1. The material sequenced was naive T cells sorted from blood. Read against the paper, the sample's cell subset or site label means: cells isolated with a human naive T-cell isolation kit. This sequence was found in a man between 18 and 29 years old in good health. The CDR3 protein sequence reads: CASSPLMDRRGNTIYF. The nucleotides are TGTGCCAGCAGCCCCTTGATGGACAGGAGGGGAAACACCATATATTTT.